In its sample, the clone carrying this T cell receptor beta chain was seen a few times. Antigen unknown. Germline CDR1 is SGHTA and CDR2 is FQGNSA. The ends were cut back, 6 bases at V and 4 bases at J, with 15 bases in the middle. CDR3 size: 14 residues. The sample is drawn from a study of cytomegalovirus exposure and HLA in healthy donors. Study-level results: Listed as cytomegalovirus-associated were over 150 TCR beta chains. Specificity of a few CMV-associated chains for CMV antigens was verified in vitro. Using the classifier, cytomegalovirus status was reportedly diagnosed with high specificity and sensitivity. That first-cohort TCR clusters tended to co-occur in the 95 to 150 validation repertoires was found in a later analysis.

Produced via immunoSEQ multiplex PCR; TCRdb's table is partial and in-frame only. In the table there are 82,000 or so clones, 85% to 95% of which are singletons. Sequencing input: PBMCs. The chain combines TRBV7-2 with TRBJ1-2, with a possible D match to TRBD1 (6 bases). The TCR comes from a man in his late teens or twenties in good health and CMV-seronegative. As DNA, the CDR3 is TGTGCCAGCAGTCACAGGGATTGGGGCTATGGCTACACCTTC. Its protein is CASSHRDWGYGYTF.